The 21 T cell receptor beta chains below all came from one sample that was sequenced in a study of cytomegalovirus exposure and HLA in healthy donors. Only in-frame clones appear in the TCRdb table, and some are missing; sequencing was by immunoSEQ multiplex PCR. The sample holds 80,000 to 95,000 clones, 80% to 95% seen once. The specimen sequenced was PBMCs. These receptors all come from a woman in her twenties or thirties in good health and CMV-seropositive.

In its sample, this clone was seen once. The CDR3 here is CASRTTAQETQYF. DNA for the CDR3: TGTGCCAGCAGAACGACAGCCCAAGAGACCCAGTACTTC. The V and J genes are TRBV6-1 and TRBJ2-5, with a tentative D call TRBD1 (5 bases). Germline-derived CDR1 and CDR2 are MNHNS and SASEGT. V lost 6 bases to trimming and J lost 1 base, with 9 bases between them. This CDR3 comprises 13 residues.

The chain uses TRBV27 and TRBJ2-1; D might be TRBD2 (7 bases). The length of the CDR3 is 15 residues. Germline V gene lookup returns CDR1 MNHEY and CDR2 SMNVEV (reference sequence). Trimming left V 2 bases short and J 9 bases short, with 17 bases between. The CDR3 protein is CASSLGGALYGEQFF. CDR3 DNA sequence: TGTGCCAGCAGTTTAGGGGGGGCTCTTTACGGTGAGCAGTTCTTC.

V gene TRBV27 combines with J gene TRBJ2-1; TRBD2 aligns across 11 bases. Losses at the gene ends were 2 bases for V and 8 bases for J; bases not matched to a gene: 11. CDR1 is MNHEY, CDR2 SMNVEV, per germline (reference sequence). The CDR3 covers 17 residues. The CDR3 nucleotides are TGTGCCAGCAGTTTAGGTACTAGCGGGGGAGCGCTCGATGAGCAGTTCTTC. Translating gives CASSLGTSGGALDEQFF.

The chain combines TRBV30 with TRBJ2-2, with TRBD2 as a possible D gene (5 bases). The CDR3 runs to 15 residues. V was cut by 2 bases and J by 2 bases, with 12 bases left in between. Germline V gene sequence: CDR1 GTSNPN, CDR2 SVGIG (reference sequence). CDR3 sequence reads: CAWSLVARNTGELFF. CDR3 bases: TGTGCCTGGAGTTTAGTAGCGCGAAACACCGGGGAGCTGTTTTTT.

The V gene is TRBV19, the J gene TRBJ2-7; perhaps TRBD2 as D (5 bases). CDR3 length: 12 residues. The germline V gene has CDR1 LNHDA and CDR2 SQIVND (reference sequence). V was clipped by 5 bases and J by 12 bases, with 17 bases between them. CDR3 region: CASSESSDRMYF. CDR3 in DNA: TGTGCCAGTAGTGAGAGTAGCGACCGTATGTACTTC.

This chain links TRBV27 with TRBJ2-3, with 11 bases that match TRBD2. Germline trimming cut 2 bases from V and 2 bases from J; bases unmatched to any gene: 6. This CDR3 is 17 amino acids long. Germline V gene data show CDR1 as MNHEY and CDR2 as SMNVEV (reference sequence). Written as DNA, the CDR3 is TGTGCCAGCAGTTTAAGGGGACTAGCGGTTACCACAGATACGCAGTATTTT. Translation gives CASSLRGLAVTTDTQYF.

V is TRBV4-1 and J is TRBJ2-1, with D possibly being TRBD2 (5 bases). CDR3 size: 15 residues. V lost 4 bases and J lost 8, with 18 bases in between. Germline-derived CDR1 and CDR2 are MGHRA and YSYEKL. CDR3 protein: CASSPTKGGGDEQFF. The CDR3 DNA reads TGCGCCAGCAGCCCAACTAAAGGTGGAGGCGATGAGCAGTTCTTC.

The chain uses TRBV10-3 and TRBJ2-5; 10 bases align to TRBD1. Germline values: CDR1 ENHRY, CDR2 SYGVKD. The CDR3 runs to 17 residues. Trimming at V came to 0 bases and at J to 2 bases, leaving 6 bases not matched to a gene. CDR3 sequence (DNA): TGTGCCATCAGTGAGTCCCGACAGGGGGCCCTTCAAGAGACCCAGTACTTC. Translated: CAISESRQGALQETQYF.

The chain is built from TRBV5-6 and TRBJ2-3; 10 nucleotides match TRBD1. Germline assignment: CDR1 SGHDT and CDR2 YYEEEE. The CDR3 extends over 16 amino acids. The V segment lost 4 bases and the J segment 5 bases; nucleotides outside the gene matches: 10. The CDR3 DNA reads TGTGCCAGCAGCATACCGGGACAGGGGCTGTTAGATACGCAGTATTTT. Translation: CASSIPGQGLLDTQYF.

J is TRBJ1-5 and V is TRBV28; D might be TRBD1 (6 bases). The CDR3 extends over 15 amino acids. Germline V CDR1 and CDR2: MDHEN, SYDVKM. V was shortened by 5 bases and J by 2 bases, with 13 bases between the two germline ends. The CDR3 DNA is TGTGCCAGCAGTCTCAGGGGCCGCGGCAATCAGCCCCAGCATTTT. The encoded protein is CASSLRGRGNQPQHF.

The chain uses TRBV6-5 and TRBJ2-7; TRBD2 might be the D (5 bases). Germline-derived CDR1 and CDR2 are MNHEY and SVGAGI. The CDR3 has 15 amino acids. The ends were cut back, 5 bases at V and 0 bases at J, with 14 bases in the middle. CDR3 amino acids: CASSTVRASSYEQYF. Here the CDR3 DNA reads TGTGCCAGCAGTACCGTGCGGGCGAGCTCCTACGAGCAGTACTTC.

The CDR3 sequence is CASNSGIEQYF. The DNA for the CDR3 is TGTGCCAGCAACTCCGGGATCGAGCAGTACTTC. This chain connects TRBV6-1 to TRBJ2-7; D is possibly TRBD2 (5 bases). The CDR3 contains 11 residues. Per germline, CDR1 MNHNS and CDR2 SASEGT. Trimming cost V 7 bases and J 6 bases, with 10 bases left between them.

This CDR3 is CAIRTRDYEQYF. The CDR3 bases are TGTGCCATCAGGACTAGGGACTACGAGCAGTACTTC. The chain links TRBV10-3 to TRBJ2-7, with D tentatively TRBD2 (6 bases). This CDR3 is 12 amino acids long. Trimming shortened V by 6 bases and J by 3 bases, and 9 bases separated the two germline ends. Germline assignment: CDR1 ENHRY and CDR2 SYGVKD.

The chain employs TRBV30 and TRBJ2-7; 7 positions agree with TRBD2. V gave up 6 bases and J gave up 3 bases; unmatched junction bases: 14. Germline V gene data show CDR1 as GTSNPN and CDR2 as SVGIG (reference sequence). The CDR3 loop spans 15 amino acids. CDR3 sequence reads: CACRGVAAGSYEQYF. CDR3 nucleotides: TGTGCCTGCCGGGGAGTCGCAGCGGGAAGCTACGAGCAGTACTTC.

V and J are TRBV28 and TRBJ2-4; 8 bases fit TRBD1. V shed 5 bases and J 15 bases; nucleotides not matched to a gene: 24. Germline V lookup: CDR1 MDHEN, CDR2 SYDVKM. The CDR3 loop spans 17 amino acids. CDR3 in amino acids: CASSPTPPRTGTLFVYF. The CDR3 nucleotides are TGTGCCAGCAGTCCAACCCCTCCGCGGACAGGGACCTTGTTCGTGTACTTC.

The rearrangement links TRBV6-6 to TRBJ2-1, with TRBD2 matching 10 bases. V lost 6 bases to trimming and J lost 12 bases; unmatched junction nucleotides: 14. The V gene's germline CDR1 is MNHNY and CDR2 SVGAGI (reference sequence). The CDR3 spans 15 residues. The DNA of the CDR3 is TGTGCCAGCAGACCTCTAGCGGGAGACCAAGCGCCGCAGTTCTTC. Translating gives CASRPLAGDQAPQFF.

This rearrangement joins TRBV28 to TRBJ2-7; 9 bases are shared with TRBD1. V trimming: 6 bases; J trimming: 7 bases; junction bases outside the gene matches: 13. This CDR3 region has 15 residues. The germline gives CDR1 MDHEN, CDR2 SYDVKM. CDR3 DNA sequence: TGTGCCAGCAGCACCTTGACAGGGGGGGTCGGGGAGCAGTACTTC. Protein sequence: CASSTLTGGVGEQYF. Drawing the rest from reference TRBV28 and TRBJ2-7, the complete variable domain is DVKVTQSSRYLVKRTGEKVFLECVQDMDHENMFWYRQDPGLGLRLIYFSYDVKMKEKGDIPEGYSVSREKKERFSLILESASTNQTSMYLCASSTLTGGVGEQYFGPGTRLTVT.

This clone was found once. The chain joins TRBV7-2 to TRBJ2-3, with D possibly TRBD1 on 5 matching bases. Germline CDR1 reads SGHTA; CDR2 reads FQGNSA. The CDR3 extends over 15 amino acids. V shed 2 bases and J shed 3 bases, with 12 bases lying between them. The CDR3 region has the DNA TGTGCCAGCAGCTTACTGGGGCTATCAACAGATACGCAGTATTTT. This translates into CASSLLGLSTDTQYF.

This chain joins TRBV6-6 and TRBJ1-5; tentative D call: TRBD1 (6 bases). Germline loops: CDR1 MNHNY, CDR2 SVGAGI (reference sequence). V lost 5 bases, J lost 6 bases, and 8 bases lay in between. CDR3 length equals 12 residues. In DNA form, the CDR3 reads TGTGCCAGCAGTACAGGGACTCAGCCCCAGCATTTT. Translation gives CASSTGTQPQHF.

This clone was detected ten times or more. This rearrangement joins TRBV2 to TRBJ2-1, with a possible D match to TRBD2 (6 bases). V was shortened by 4 bases and J by 8 bases, with 12 bases between the two germline ends. From germline, CDR1 is SNHLY and CDR2 FYNNEI. The CDR3 has 13 amino acids. Here the CDR3 DNA reads TGTGCCAGCAGTGGCGGCGGGACGTATGAGCAGTTCTTC. It yields the protein CASSGGGTYEQFF.

This clone was found a few times. This chain uses TRBV2 with TRBJ2-7; D call uncertain. This CDR3 comprises 11 residues. CDR1 is SNHLY, CDR2 FYNNEI, per germline. Deletions cut 4 bases from V and 2 bases from J, with 3 bases between. This CDR3 is CASSGTYEQYF. The CDR3 coding sequence is TGTGCCAGCAGTGGTACCTACGAGCAGTACTTC.